These 30 T cell receptor beta chains were sequenced from one sample in a study of glioma-infiltrating T cells. The iRepertoire nested amplicon-rescue multiplex PCR amplified TCR alpha and beta CDR3s from RNA. TCRdb passed the multiplex PCR reads through MiXCR, listing each CDR3 protein once. The data show around 190,000 distinct CDR3 sequences, around 40% seen once. Sequencing was performed on glioma tissue, nonneoplastic brain tissue, or PBMCs (not recorded which). The source is a human donor with low-grade glioma or glioblastoma, undergoing nonglioma brain surgery, or in good health (not recorded which).

This clonotype showed up many times. The CDR3 here is CASSPLGTYEYNEQFF. CDR3 nucleotide sequence: TGTGCCAGCAGCCCTCTCGGGACTTACGAATACAATGAGCAGTTCTTC. The V gene is TRBV28, the J gene TRBJ2-1; the D gene is possibly TRBD2 (6 bases). This CDR3 has 16 amino acids. The germline V and J ends were trimmed by 6 bases and 4 bases, with 19 bases remaining between them. The germline CDR1 and CDR2 sequences are MDHEN and SYDVKM.

This clonotype was detected ten times or more. V usage is TRBV28 and J usage is TRBJ2-5; TRBD1 might be the D (5 bases). CDR3 length: 15 amino acids. Germline values: CDR1 MDHEN, CDR2 SYDVKM. Trimming left V 5 bases short and J 0 bases short, with 13 bases between. CDR3 DNA: TGTGCCAGCAGTCCCCGACAGACGTACCAAGAGACCCAGTACTTC. Protein sequence: CASSPRQTYQETQYF.

The chain uses TRBV7-2 and TRBJ2-7; 7 positions match TRBD1. Germline CDR1 SGHTA, CDR2 FQGNSA. The CDR3 contains 18 residues. Trimming at V came to 4 bases and at J to 2 bases, leaving 17 bases not matched to a gene. CDR3 DNA sequence: TGTGCCAGCAGCTATAGGGTTGTCGGTTGGGACAGCGCCTACGAGCAGTACTTC. Encoded protein: CASSYRVVGWDSAYEQYF.

This clonotype was counted only a few times. A much larger clone lies a single base off, so this may be a read error. V is TRBV28 and J is TRBJ2-1; TRBD1 is a possible D gene (6 bases). Germline V gene data show CDR1 as MDHEN and CDR2 as SYDVKM. This CDR3 contains 11 residues. CDR3 in DNA: TGTGCTAGGACAGCCTACAATGAGCAGTTATTC. Translating it yields CARTAYNEQLF.

In its sample, this clonotype was seen a few times. The J gene is TRBJ1-4, the V gene TRBV3-1; 9 bases map to TRBD1. The J segment lost 8 bases and the V segment lost 1 base, leaving 2 bases of the junction unmatched. Germline V gene lookup returns CDR1 LGHDT and CDR2 YNNKEL (reference sequence). There are 14 residues in the CDR3. CDR3 in amino acids: CASSQVTGGEKLFF. The CDR3 nucleotides are TGTGCCAGCAGCCAAGTTACAGGGGGCGAAAAACTGTTTTTT. Supplemented by reference TRBV3-1 and TRBJ1-4, the full variable domain reads DTAVSQTPKYLVTQMGNDKSIKCEQNLGHDTMYWYKQDSKKFLKIMFSYNNKELIINETVPNRFSPKSPDKAHLNLHINSLELGDSAVYFCASSQVTGGEKLFFGSGTQLSVL.

This clonotype was detected a few times. The chain uses TRBV9 and TRBJ1-2; maybe TRBD1 (5 bases). The germline V gene has CDR1 SGDLS and CDR2 YYNGEE. This CDR3 has 14 amino acids. V lost 0 bases to trimming and J lost 3 bases, with 9 bases between them. CDR3 in amino acids: CASSVAGTDYGYTF. For the CDR3, the DNA is TGTGCCAGCAGCGTAGCCGGGACGGACTATGGCTACACCTTC.

This clonotype has only one observation. Just one base apart from a much larger clone, this may be a read error. J is TRBJ2-3 and V is TRBV4-1; tentatively, D is TRBD2 (5 bases). The CDR3 has 14 amino acids. Germline-derived CDR1 and CDR2 are MGHRA and YSYEKL. The CDR3 DNA is TGCGCCAGCAGCCACCCAGCTAGCACATATACGCAGTATTTT. Translation gives CASSHPASTYTQYF.

Concerning this clonotype: This may come from a read error, since a much larger clone is one base off. The chain joins TRBV15 to TRBJ2-7; no definite D call. Germline CDR1 and CDR2: LNHNV and YYDKDF (reference sequence). The CDR3 spans 14 residues. V was shortened by 5 bases and J by 0 bases, with 11 bases between the two germline ends. The CDR3 DNA sequence: TGTGCCACCAGCGTAGGCAGCGTCTCCTACGAGCAGTACTTC. This sequence encodes CATSVGSVSYEQYF.

The rearrangement links TRBV29-1 to TRBJ2-7, with D unresolved. Germline V gene sequence: CDR1 SQVTM, CDR2 ANQGSEA. Between the trimmed V and J ends, which lost 4 bases and 1 base, there was a span of 23 bases. This CDR3 comprises 17 residues. CDR3 nucleotide sequence: TGCAGCGTTGTGTTACGTAAACAAGGTCAGCAATCCTACGAGCAGTACTTC. Encoded protein: CSVVLRKQGQQSYEQYF.

The V call is TRBV7-2, the J call TRBJ2-1; TRBD2 matches 12 bases. This CDR3 spans 17 amino acids. The V segment lost 2 bases and the J segment 9 bases; nucleotides outside the gene matches: 11. Germline CDR1 reads SGHTA; CDR2 reads FQGNSA. CDR3: CASSLLSSGRASCEQFF. For the CDR3, the DNA is TGTGCCAGCAGCTTACTCTCTAGCGGGAGGGCGAGCTGTGAGCAGTTCTTC. The full variable domain, in which reference TRBV7-2 and TRBJ2-1 provide the parts outside the CDR3, is GAGVSQSPSNKVTEKGKDVELRCDPISGHTALYWYRQSLGQGLEFLIYFQGNSAPDKSGLPSDRFSAERTGGSVSTLTIQRTQQEDSAVYLCASSLLSSGRASCEQFFGPGTRLTVL.

Note on this clonotype: The DNA is left out, because the CDR3 cannot be placed on it with certainty; the CDR3 is given as TCRdb lists it. Here the CDR3 reads CATSSVGTGSYEQCF. The chain carries TRBV15 and TRBJ2-7; TRBD1, the table's D call, lacks a check against the DNA. The CDR3 is 15 amino acids in total, end residues counted. CDR1 is LNHNV and CDR2 is YYDKDF in the germline V gene (reference sequence).

In regard to this clonotype: Just one base apart from a much larger clone, this may be a read error. The chain links TRBV19 to TRBJ1-1, with 8 bases matching TRBD1. V gave up 8 bases and J gave up 1 base; unmatched junction bases: 9. The CDR3 totals 15 residues. Germline values: CDR1 LNHDA, CDR2 SQIVND (reference sequence). The chain's CDR3 is CASRRKDRGNTEAFF. The CDR3 DNA reads TGTGCCAGTCGAAGGAAAGACAGGGGGAACACTGAAGCTTTCTTT. The full variable domain, rest sourced from reference TRBV19 and TRBJ1-1, is DGGITQSPKYLFRKEGQNVTLSCEQNLNHDAMYWYRQDPGQGLRLIYYSQIVNDFQKGDIAEGYSVSREKKESFPLTVTSAQKNPTAFYLCASRRKDRGNTEAFFGQGTRLTVV.

Comment on this clonotype: A much larger clone lies a single base off, so this may be a read error. The V gene is TRBV6-1, the J gene TRBJ2-7; a weak D match, TRBD1 (5 bases). The CDR3 extends over 13 amino acids. Germline V lookup: CDR1 MNHNS, CDR2 SASEGT. CDR3 sequence: CASSADSLSEKYF. The CDR3 DNA reads as TGTGCCAGCAGTGCCGACAGCCTGAGCGAGAAGTACTTC.

In its sample, this clonotype was seen many times. The CDR3 here is CASSLLRNYGYTF. DNA of the CDR3: TGTGCCAGCAGTTTATTGAGAAACTATGGCTACACCTTC. V gene TRBV28 combines with J gene TRBJ1-2; D is unresolved. CDR1 and CDR2 (germline): MDHEN, SYDVKM. The length of the CDR3 is 13 residues. Between the trimmed V and J ends, which lost 1 base and 2 bases, there was a span of 5 bases.

The chain is built from TRBV4-1 and TRBJ2-1; no firm D call. CDR3 length: 16 amino acids. The ends were cut back, 1 base at V and 10 bases at J, with 20 bases in the middle. Germline V gene data show CDR1 as MGHRA and CDR2 as YSYEKL. The CDR3 region is CASSQANMVSFGEQFF. CDR3 in DNA: TGCGCCAGCAGCCAAGCGAACATGGTCTCGTTTGGGGAGCAGTTCTTC.

Only one count was recorded for this clonotype. This may arise from a read error, as a much more abundant clone is one base away. The rearrangement uses TRBV20-1 and TRBJ2-1, with 9 positions matching TRBD2. This CDR3 contains 17 residues. Losses at the gene ends were 0 bases for V and 4 bases for J; bases not matched to a gene: 10. CDR1 and CDR2 from the germline V gene are DFQATT and SNEGSKA (reference sequence). This CDR3 reads CSARDGYAGGDYNEQFF. Here the CDR3 DNA reads TGCAGTGCTAGAGACGGTTATGCGGGAGGGGATTACAATGAGCAGTTCTTC.

At least ten counts were recorded for this clonotype. The rearrangement joins TRBV15 to TRBJ2-7; TRBD1 aligns across 11 bases. From germline, CDR1 is LNHNV and CDR2 YYDKDF (reference sequence). V shed 0 bases, J shed 3 bases, and the junction held 4 bases outside the gene matches. The length of the CDR3 is 16 residues. The CDR3 coding sequence is TGTGCCACCAGCAGAGATAAAGGGACAGGGGGCTACGAGCAGTACTTC. It encodes CATSRDKGTGGYEQYF.

The chain has TRBV5-1 and TRBJ1-2; TRBD1 is a possible D gene (5 bases). Germline V CDR1 and CDR2: SGHRS, YFSETQ. The CDR3 is 17 amino acids. The ends were cut back, 2 bases at V and 8 bases at J, with 25 bases in the middle. The CDR3 loop is CASSFEGGGPLAQGYTF. In DNA, the CDR3 is TGCGCCAGCAGCTTTGAGGGCGGGGGACCACTAGCTCAAGGCTACACCTTC.

This rearrangement joins TRBV12-3 or TRBV12-4 to TRBJ2-3; D might be TRBD1 or TRBD2, each matching 5 bases. The length of the CDR3 is 16 residues. Trimming stripped 6 bases from V and 4 bases from J, with 20 bases between. DNA for the CDR3: TGTGCCAGCAGCCGACGTCGTACTGGGACGGCAGATACGCAGTATTTT. Protein sequence: CASSRRRTGTADTQYF.

This clonotype was detected ten times or more. The chain employs TRBV7-9 and TRBJ1-3; TRBD1 aligns across 7 bases. Trimming took 4 bases from V and 6 from J; bases not matched to a gene: 6. This CDR3 is 14 amino acids long. Germline V CDR1 and CDR2: SEHNR, FQNEAQ (reference sequence). The CDR3 region has the DNA TGTGCCAGCAGCTCGACAGGGAGGGAAAACACCATATATTTT. This translates into CASSSTGRENTIYF.

Worth noting for this clonotype: The junction departs from germline at one end; a sequencing error may be responsible. The chain carries TRBV4-1 and TRBJ1-5; D call uncertain. The germline V gene has CDR1 MGHRA and CDR2 YSYEKL. The CDR3 is made up of 15 amino acids. The CDR3 reads CASRQVFSFNQPQHF. CDR3 coding DNA: TGCGCCAGCAGACAAGTATTTAGTTTCAATCAGCCCCAGCATTTT.

This clonotype occurred many times. The rearrangement joins TRBV6-1 to TRBJ2-1; D not certain. Germline-derived CDR1 and CDR2 are MNHNS and SASEGT. The length of the CDR3 is 13 residues. Trimming shortened V by 8 bases and J by 8 bases, and 16 bases separated the two germline ends. Here the CDR3 reads CASGVVNSDEQFF. In DNA form, the CDR3 reads TGTGCCAGCGGCGTCGTCAATTCCGATGAGCAGTTCTTC.

This rearrangement joins TRBV7-9 to TRBJ2-7; no definite D call. Trimming took off 3 bases at V and 2 bases at J, with 8 bases between the two ends. The germline CDR1 and CDR2 sequences are SEHNR and FQNEAQ (reference sequence). The CDR3 totals 13 residues. This CDR3 reads CASSLTEPYEQYF. As DNA, the CDR3 is TGTGCCAGCAGCTTGACGGAGCCCTACGAGCAGTACTTC.

This clonotype has just a few counts. The chain combines TRBV19 with TRBJ2-2; the match to TRBD2 covers 10 bases. The germline CDR1 and CDR2 sequences are LNHDA and SQIVND (reference sequence). J lost 5 bases, V lost 5 bases, and 8 bases had no gene match. This CDR3 comprises 16 residues. CDR3: CASSQASGRRTGELFF. Here the CDR3 DNA reads TGTGCCAGTAGTCAGGCTAGCGGGAGACGGACCGGGGAGCTGTTTTTT.

At least ten counts were recorded for this clonotype. This sequence joins TRBV20-1 and TRBJ2-2, with unresolved D. The CDR3 totals 12 residues. Germline CDR1 DFQATT, CDR2 SNEGSKA (reference sequence). V was trimmed by 3 bases and J by 5 bases, leaving 7 bases between them. CDR3 amino acids: CSASSRTGELFF. DNA for the CDR3: TGCAGTGCTAGCAGCAGGACCGGGGAGCTGTTTTTT.

This clonotype has a handful of counts. The V and J genes are TRBV29-1 and TRBJ1-5; 10 bases match TRBD1. Germline-derived CDR1 and CDR2 are SQVTM and ANQGSEA. The CDR3 spans 13 residues. J was trimmed by 6 bases and V by 7 bases; bases with no gene match: 6. In DNA form, the CDR3 reads TGCAGCGCCGGGGACAGGGGTAGTCAGCCCCAGCATTTT. Residues: CSAGDRGSQPQHF.

The chain has TRBV20-1 and TRBJ2-1; D is unresolved. The CDR3 spans 14 residues. Germline-derived CDR1 and CDR2 are DFQATT and SNEGSKA (reference sequence). The germline V and J ends were trimmed by 5 bases and 5 bases, with 16 bases remaining between them. The CDR3 is CSAQTPVSDNEQFF. The CDR3 region has the DNA TGCAGTGCTCAGACACCAGTTTCCGACAATGAGCAGTTCTTC.

The sample holds a few counts of this clonotype. This chain connects TRBV2 to TRBJ1-6; TRBD1 aligns across 9 bases. In germline, CDR1 is SNHLY, CDR2 FYNNEI. The CDR3 loop spans 14 amino acids. V was clipped by 6 bases and J by 7 bases; unmatched bases: 4. CDR3 nucleotides: TGTGCCAGCAGAAGGACAGGGGTCAATTCACCCCTCCACTTT. Translating gives CASRRTGVNSPLHF.

A single count supports this clonotype. The junction departs from germline at one end; a sequencing error may be responsible. This chain uses TRBV6-5 with TRBJ2-3; weak D call: TRBD2 (5 bases). Germline V gene data show CDR1 as MNHEY and CDR2 as SVGAGI. The CDR3 runs 15 residues. The CDR3 loop reads CASIYSSGNTDTRYF. The DNA for the CDR3 is TGTGCCAGCATTTACTCCAGCGGAAACACAGATACGCGGTATTTT.

This clonotype was found many times. The chain combines TRBV20-1 with TRBJ2-3; the match to TRBD2 covers 11 bases. The V segment lost 4 bases and the J segment 1 base; nucleotides outside the gene matches: 10. The CDR3 is 17 amino acids. Per the germline V gene, CDR1 is DFQATT and CDR2 is SNEGSKA (reference sequence). The CDR3 reads CSAIGPTSGSGTDTQYF. CDR3 nucleotide sequence: TGCAGTGCTATTGGTCCCACTAGCGGGAGCGGCACAGATACGCAGTATTTT.